The T cell receptor (beta chain) under discussion was sequenced for a study of OX40 agonist ivuxolimab in advanced cancers. CDR3 length equals 15 residues. Germline V gene sequence: CDR1 MGHDK, CDR2 SYGVNS. V gave up 2 bases and J gave up 2 bases; unmatched junction bases: 4. Study observations and caveats: Which antigen the expanded peripheral T cells recognized is unknown.

Repertoires were generated with immunoSEQ multiplex PCR, while TCRdb's copy carries only in-frame clones and drops some. The table includes 55,000 to 70,000 clones, approximately 80% detected once. Remarks on this clone: What it binds is not known.

The sample was CD4+ or CD8+ T cells sorted from blood, taken in a trial of the OX40 agonist ivuxolimab. This TCR came from an adult with an advanced solid tumor such as melanoma, head and neck, liver or kidney cancer. This chain connects TRBV25-1 to TRBJ2-3, with 7 bases identical to TRBD2. The CDR3 bases are TGTGCCAGCAGTGAAGACCGGGGGGACACAGATACGCAGTATTTT. Translated, it gives CASSEDRGDTDTQYF.